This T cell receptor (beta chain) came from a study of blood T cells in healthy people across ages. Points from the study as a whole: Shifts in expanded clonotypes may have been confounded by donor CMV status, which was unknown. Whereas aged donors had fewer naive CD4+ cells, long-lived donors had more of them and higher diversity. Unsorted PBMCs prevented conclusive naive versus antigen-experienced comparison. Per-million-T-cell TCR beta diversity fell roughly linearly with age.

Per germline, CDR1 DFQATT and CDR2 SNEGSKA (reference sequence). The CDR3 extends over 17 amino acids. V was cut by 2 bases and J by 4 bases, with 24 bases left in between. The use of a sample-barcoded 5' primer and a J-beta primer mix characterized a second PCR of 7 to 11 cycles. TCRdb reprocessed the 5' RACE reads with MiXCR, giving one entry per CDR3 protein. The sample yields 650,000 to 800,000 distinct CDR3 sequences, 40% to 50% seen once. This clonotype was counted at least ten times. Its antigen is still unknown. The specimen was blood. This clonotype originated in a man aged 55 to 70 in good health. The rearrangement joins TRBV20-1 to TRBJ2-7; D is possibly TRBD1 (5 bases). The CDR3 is CSARTLDRRQSGYEQYF. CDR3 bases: TGCAGTGCTAGAACCTTAGACAGACGCCAATCGGGTTACGAGCAGTACTTC.